These 3 T cell receptor beta chains were all obtained from the same sample, sequenced in a study of Graves' ophthalmopathy and Graves' hyperthyroidism (dated by TCRdb to the late 2010s). This sample was sequenced with an Illumina HiSeq 2000. For repertoire sequencing, the TCR beta CDR3 regions were amplified from RNA transcripts. The first round was an RT-PCR using HTBI primers with the Qiagen OneStep RT-PCR kit, and this first round was followed by a second-round multiplex PCR, then size selection and purification. TCRdb passed the public sequencing reads through fastp at Q25 and MiXCR, retaining productive beta sequences. Here each entry gathers all rows of one CDR3 protein and keeps the most common genes and DNA. The sample table contains approximately 160,000 distinct CDR3 sequences; only one count was recorded for about two fifths of them. The ten largest clones take up 8% to 9.5% of the sample.

Sequencing was carried out using peripheral blood. The receptors were gathered from a man younger than 45 with Graves' ophthalmopathy. Donor details come from another sample of the same person, matched by shared clones.

There are many counts of this clonotype. The J gene is TRBJ2-7, the V gene TRBV6-2 or TRBV6-3, with 9 nucleotides matching TRBD2. Germline CDR1 MNHEY, CDR2 SVGEGT. V dropped 7 bases and J dropped 2; count of bases not matched to a gene: 9. The CDR3 consists of 15 residues. CDR3 amino acids: CASTHGGTSPYEQYF. The CDR3 bases are TGTGCCAGCACTCACGGAGGGACTAGCCCCTACGAGCAGTACTTC.

At least ten counts were recorded for this clonotype. CDR3: CASSSLEVYGYTF. The CDR3 DNA sequence: TGTGCCAGTAGTAGTCTGGAGGTCTATGGCTACACCTTC. The chain joins TRBV19 to TRBJ1-2, with D unclear. V lost 4 bases to trimming and J lost 4 bases, with 10 bases between them. This CDR3 comprises 13 residues. Germline V lookup: CDR1 LNHDA, CDR2 SQIVND (reference sequence).

In its sample, this clonotype was seen many times. The V call is TRBV7-2, the J call TRBJ2-5; 7 nucleotides agree with TRBD1. Germline V gives CDR1 SGHTA, CDR2 FQGNSA. Losses at the gene ends were 5 bases for V and 2 bases for J; bases not matched to a gene: 8. This CDR3 contains 15 residues. The CDR3 region has the DNA TGTGCCAGCAGCCCTTCGGGGACAGATCAAGAGACCCAGTACTTC. Translation gives CASSPSGTDQETQYF.